The 5 T cell receptor beta chains below all came from one sample that was sequenced in a study of blood T cell repertoires in COVID-19. Using immunoSEQ multiplex PCR, the repertoire was profiled, and TCRdb retains in-frame clones only, with some absent. The data hold 470,000 or so clones, with about 90% observed a single time. The specimen was PBMCs or T cells enriched from blood (not recorded which). The receptors derive from a woman younger than 35 with acute COVID-19.

The chain combines TRBV7-9 with TRBJ2-2; 7 positions agree with TRBD1. Germline loops: CDR1 SEHNR, CDR2 FQNEAQ (reference sequence). The CDR3 is made up of 17 amino acids. The V gene end was trimmed by 5 bases and the J gene end by 1 base; junction bases not matched to a gene: 10. CDR3: CASSPVWDRGNTGELFF. CDR3 sequence (DNA): TGTGCCAGCAGCCCCGTTTGGGACAGAGGGAACACCGGGGAGCTGTTTTTT.

The chain couples TRBV4-1 to TRBJ2-1; 7 bases fit TRBD2. This CDR3 is built from 13 residues. Trimming took 1 base from V and 15 from J; bases not matched to a gene: 9. Per the germline V gene, CDR1 is MGHRA and CDR2 is YSYEKL. The CDR3 loop reads CASSQGLAERRFF. The CDR3 bases are TGCGCCAGCAGCCAAGGACTAGCCGAGCGCAGGTTCTTC.

The CDR3 DNA reads TGTGCCAGCAGCTTAGAACTAGCCGGGGAGCTGTTTTTT. Its translation is CASSLELAGELFF. This chain connects TRBV7-9 to TRBJ2-2, with D possibly being TRBD2 (5 bases). Germline loops: CDR1 SEHNR, CDR2 FQNEAQ (reference sequence). This CDR3 has 13 residues. Trimming removed 1 base from V and 6 bases from J, with 6 bases in between.

The chain joins TRBV9 to TRBJ2-7, with a possible D match to TRBD2 (7 bases). From germline, CDR1 is SGDLS and CDR2 YYNGEE. The CDR3 length is 14 residues. The V and J ends lost 0 bases and 7 bases respectively, with 14 bases between them. The CDR3 is CASSVEGGGAEQYF. In DNA, the CDR3 is TGTGCCAGCAGCGTAGAGGGAGGGGGTGCGGAGCAGTACTTC. Together with reference TRBV9 and TRBJ2-7, the CDR3 gives the full variable domain: DSGVTQTPKHLITATGQRVTLRCSPRSGDLSVYWYQQSLDQGLQFLIQYYNGEERAKGNILERFSAQQFPDLHSELNLSSLELGDSALYFCASSVEGGGAEQYFGPGTRLTVT.

This clone showed up just a few times. The gene calls are TRBV7-3 and TRBJ1-2; D is undetermined. This CDR3 comprises 13 residues. CDR1 and CDR2 from the germline V gene are SGHTA and FQGTGA. Trimming took 3 bases from V and 0 from J, leaving 5 bases between them. Here the CDR3 DNA reads TGTGCCAGCAGCTTTGCGCCTAACTATGGCTACACCTTC. It translates to CASSFAPNYGYTF.